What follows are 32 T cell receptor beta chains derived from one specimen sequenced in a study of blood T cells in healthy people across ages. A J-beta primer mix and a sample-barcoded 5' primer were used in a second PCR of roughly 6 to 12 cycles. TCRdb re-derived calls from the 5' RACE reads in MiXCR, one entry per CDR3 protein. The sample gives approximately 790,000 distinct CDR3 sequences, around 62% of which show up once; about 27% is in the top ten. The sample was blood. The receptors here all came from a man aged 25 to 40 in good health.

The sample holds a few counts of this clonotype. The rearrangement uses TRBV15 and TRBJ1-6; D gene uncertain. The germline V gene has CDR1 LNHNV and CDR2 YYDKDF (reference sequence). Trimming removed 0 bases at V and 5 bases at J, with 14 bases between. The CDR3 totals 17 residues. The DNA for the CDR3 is TGTGCCACCAGCAGAGATGAATTTGGCGGGCATAATTCACCCCTCCACTTT. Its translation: CATSRDEFGGHNSPLHF.

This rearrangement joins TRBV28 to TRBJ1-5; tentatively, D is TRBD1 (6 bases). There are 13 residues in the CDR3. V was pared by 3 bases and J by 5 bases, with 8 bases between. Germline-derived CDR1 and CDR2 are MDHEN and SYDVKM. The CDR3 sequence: CASSLRGYQPQHF. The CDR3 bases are TGTGCCAGCAGTTTGAGGGGGTATCAGCCCCAGCATTTT.

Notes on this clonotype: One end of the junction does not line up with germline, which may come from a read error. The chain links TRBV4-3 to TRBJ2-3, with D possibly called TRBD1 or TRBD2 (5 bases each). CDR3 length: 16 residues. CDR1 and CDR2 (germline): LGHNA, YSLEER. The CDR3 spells CACSPYKYGTTDTQYF. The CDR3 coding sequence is TGCGCCTGCAGCCCCTACAAGTACGGGACCACAGATACGCAGTATTTT.

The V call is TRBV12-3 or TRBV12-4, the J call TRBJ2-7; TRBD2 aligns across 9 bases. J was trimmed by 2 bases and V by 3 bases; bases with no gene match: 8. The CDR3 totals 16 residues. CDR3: CASSFLAGGVPYEQYF. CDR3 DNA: TGTGCCAGCAGTTTCTTGGCGGGGGGGGTCCCCTACGAGCAGTACTTC.

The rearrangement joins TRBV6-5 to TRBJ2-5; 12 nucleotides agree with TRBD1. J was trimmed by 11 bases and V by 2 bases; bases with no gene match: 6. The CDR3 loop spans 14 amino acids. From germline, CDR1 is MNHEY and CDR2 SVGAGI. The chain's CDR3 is CASSYGTGGNEQYF. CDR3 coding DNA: TGTGCCAGCAGTTACGGGACAGGGGGCAATGAGCAGTACTTC.

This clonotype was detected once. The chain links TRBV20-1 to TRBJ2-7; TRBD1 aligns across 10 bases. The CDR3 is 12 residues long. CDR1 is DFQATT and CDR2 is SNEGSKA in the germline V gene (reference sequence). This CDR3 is CSTGTGDPEQYF. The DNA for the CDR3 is TGCAGCACCGGGACAGGGGACCCTGAGCAGTACTTC.

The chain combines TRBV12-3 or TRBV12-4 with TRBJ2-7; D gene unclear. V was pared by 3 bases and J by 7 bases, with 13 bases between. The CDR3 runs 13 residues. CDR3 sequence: CASSFSPAEEQYF. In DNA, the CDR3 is TGTGCCAGCAGTTTTAGCCCTGCGGAGGAGCAGTACTTC.

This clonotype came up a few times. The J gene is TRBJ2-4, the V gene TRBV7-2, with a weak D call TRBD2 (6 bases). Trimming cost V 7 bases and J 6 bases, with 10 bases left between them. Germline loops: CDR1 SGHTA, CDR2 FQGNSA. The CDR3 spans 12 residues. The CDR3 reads CASTGGSNIQYF. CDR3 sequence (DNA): TGTGCCAGCACTGGGGGGTCAAACATTCAGTACTTC.

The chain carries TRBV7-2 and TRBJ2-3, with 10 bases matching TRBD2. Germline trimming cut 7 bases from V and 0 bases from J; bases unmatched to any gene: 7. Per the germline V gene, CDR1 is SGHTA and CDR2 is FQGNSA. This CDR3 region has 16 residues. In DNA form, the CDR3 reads TGTGCCAGCATCCCTCTAGCGGGGGATAGCACAGATACGCAGTATTTT. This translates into CASIPLAGDSTDTQYF.

For the CDR3, the DNA is TGTGCCACCAGTGACCGGACAGGGGTCGAGACCCAGTACTTC. As protein: CATSDRTGVETQYF. The gene calls are TRBV24-1 and TRBJ2-7; 9 positions agree with TRBD1. The J call is uncertain, as TRBJ2-5 better fits the DNA end. The CDR3 length is 14 residues. The V gene's germline CDR1 is KGHDR and CDR2 SFDVKD.

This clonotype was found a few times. The CDR3 loop is CASFYDRGDYGYTF. In DNA, the CDR3 is TGTGCCAGCTTCTATGACAGGGGGGACTATGGCTACACCTTC. The chain combines TRBV6-6 with TRBJ1-2; 9 positions match TRBD1. CDR1 MNHNY and CDR2 SVGAGI come from the germline V gene (reference sequence). Trimming removed 8 bases from V and 3 bases from J; junction bases left unmatched: 7. The CDR3 consists of 14 residues.

CDR3 loop: CASSSDRGLIYEQYF. The CDR3 DNA follows: TGTGCCAGCAGTAGCGACAGGGGGCTTATCTACGAGCAGTACTTC. The V gene is TRBV2, the J gene TRBJ2-7; 10 positions agree with TRBD1. Germline values: CDR1 SNHLY, CDR2 FYNNEI. The V segment lost 5 bases and the J segment 3 bases; nucleotides outside the gene matches: 7. This CDR3 comprises 15 residues.

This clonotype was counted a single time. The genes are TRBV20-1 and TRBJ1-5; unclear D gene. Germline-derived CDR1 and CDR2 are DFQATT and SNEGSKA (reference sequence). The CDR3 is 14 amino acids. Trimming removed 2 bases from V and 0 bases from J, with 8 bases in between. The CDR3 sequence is CSARSGFSNQPQHF. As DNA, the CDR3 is TGCAGTGCTAGATCCGGGTTTAGCAATCAGCCCCAGCATTTT.

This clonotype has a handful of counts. The CDR3 reads CASSRQTSARQETQYF. DNA for the CDR3: TGTGCCAGCAGTCGACAGACTAGCGCCCGTCAAGAGACCCAGTACTTC. This sequence joins TRBV28 and TRBJ2-5; 8 bases are shared with TRBD2. CDR1 MDHEN and CDR2 SYDVKM come from the germline V gene. V lost 5 bases, J lost 2 bases, and 10 bases stayed unmatched. CDR3 length: 16 residues.

CDR3: CSVQAYEQYF. The CDR3 DNA sequence: TGCAGTGTTCAGGCGTACGAGCAGTACTTC. The gene calls are TRBV20-1 and TRBJ2-7, with no clear D. Germline V gene data show CDR1 as DFQATT and CDR2 as SNEGSKA (reference sequence). This CDR3 has 10 residues. The V gene lost 7 bases and the J gene lost 4 bases, with 8 bases spanning the gap.

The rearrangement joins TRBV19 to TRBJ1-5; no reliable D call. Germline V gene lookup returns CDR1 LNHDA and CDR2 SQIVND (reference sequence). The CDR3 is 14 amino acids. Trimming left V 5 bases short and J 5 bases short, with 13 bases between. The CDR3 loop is CASSPSRGYQPQHF. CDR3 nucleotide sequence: TGTGCCAGTAGTCCTTCCCGGGGATATCAGCCCCAGCATTTT.

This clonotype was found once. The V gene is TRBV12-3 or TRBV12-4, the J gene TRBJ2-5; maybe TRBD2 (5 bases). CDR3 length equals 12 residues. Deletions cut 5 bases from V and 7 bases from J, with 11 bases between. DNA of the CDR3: TGTGCCAGCAGTCTCCCGAGCGGGACCCAGTACTTC. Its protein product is CASSLPSGTQYF.

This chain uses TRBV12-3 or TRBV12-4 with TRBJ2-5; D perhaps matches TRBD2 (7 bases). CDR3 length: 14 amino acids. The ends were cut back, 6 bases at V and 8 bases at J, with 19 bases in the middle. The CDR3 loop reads CASSSGGGGGTQYF. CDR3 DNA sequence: TGTGCCAGCAGCTCTGGGGGGGGCGGGGGAACCCAGTACTTC.

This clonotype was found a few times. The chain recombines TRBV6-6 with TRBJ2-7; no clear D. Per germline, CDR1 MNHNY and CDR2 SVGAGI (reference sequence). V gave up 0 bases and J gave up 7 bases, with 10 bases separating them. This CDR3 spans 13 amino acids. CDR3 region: CASSYSIGGEQYF. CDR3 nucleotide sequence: TGTGCCAGCAGTTACTCGATAGGTGGGGAGCAGTACTTC.

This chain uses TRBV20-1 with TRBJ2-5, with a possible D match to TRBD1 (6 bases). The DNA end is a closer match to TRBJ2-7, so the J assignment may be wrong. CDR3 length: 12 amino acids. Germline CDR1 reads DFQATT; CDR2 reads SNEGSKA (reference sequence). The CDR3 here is CSAPPGAYEQYF. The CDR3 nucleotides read TGCAGTGCTCCTCCAGGGGCCTACGAGCAGTACTTC.

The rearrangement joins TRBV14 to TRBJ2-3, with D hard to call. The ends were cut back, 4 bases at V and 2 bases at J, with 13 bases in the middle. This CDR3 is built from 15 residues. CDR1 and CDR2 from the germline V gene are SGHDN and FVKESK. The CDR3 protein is CASSPRWDDTDTQYF. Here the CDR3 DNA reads TGTGCCAGCAGCCCCCGGTGGGATGACACAGATACGCAGTATTTT.

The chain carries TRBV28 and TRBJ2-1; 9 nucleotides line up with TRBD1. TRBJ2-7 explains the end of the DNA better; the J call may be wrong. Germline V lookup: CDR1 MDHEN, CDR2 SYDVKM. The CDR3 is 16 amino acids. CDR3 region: CASGGGRDRDYNEQYF. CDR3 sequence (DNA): TGTGCCAGCGGGGGCGGTAGGGACAGGGACTACAATGAGCAGTACTTC.

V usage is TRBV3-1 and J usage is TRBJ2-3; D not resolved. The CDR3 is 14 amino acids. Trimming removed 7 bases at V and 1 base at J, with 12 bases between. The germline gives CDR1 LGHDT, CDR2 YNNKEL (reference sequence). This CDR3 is CASTTNRGTDTQYF. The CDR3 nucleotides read TGTGCCAGCACCACAAACCGGGGCACAGATACGCAGTATTTT.

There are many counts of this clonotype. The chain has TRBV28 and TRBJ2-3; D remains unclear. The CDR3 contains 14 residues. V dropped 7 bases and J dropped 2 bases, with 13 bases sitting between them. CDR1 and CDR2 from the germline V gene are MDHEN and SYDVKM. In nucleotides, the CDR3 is TGTGCCAGCATGGGTTGGCAGGCCACAGATACGCAGTATTTT. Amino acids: CASMGWQATDTQYF.

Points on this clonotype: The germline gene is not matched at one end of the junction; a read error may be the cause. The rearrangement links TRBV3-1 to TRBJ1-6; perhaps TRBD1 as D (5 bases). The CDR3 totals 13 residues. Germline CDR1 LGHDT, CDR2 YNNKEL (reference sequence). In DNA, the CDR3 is TGTGCCAGCAACCAAGGACATCCTTCACCCCTCCACTTT. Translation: CASNQGHPSPLHF.

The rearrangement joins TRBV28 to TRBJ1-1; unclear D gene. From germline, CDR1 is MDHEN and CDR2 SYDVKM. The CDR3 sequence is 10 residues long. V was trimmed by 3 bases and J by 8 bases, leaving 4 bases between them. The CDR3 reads CASSFREAFF. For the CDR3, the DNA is TGTGCCAGCAGTTTCCGGGAAGCTTTCTTT.

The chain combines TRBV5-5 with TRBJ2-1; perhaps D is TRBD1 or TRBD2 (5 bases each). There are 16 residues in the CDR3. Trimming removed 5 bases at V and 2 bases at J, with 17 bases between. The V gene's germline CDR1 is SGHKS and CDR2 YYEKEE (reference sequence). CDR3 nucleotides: TGTGCCAGCAGTCCGACTTGGGGACGGGCCTACAATGAGCAGTTCTTC. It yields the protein CASSPTWGRAYNEQFF.

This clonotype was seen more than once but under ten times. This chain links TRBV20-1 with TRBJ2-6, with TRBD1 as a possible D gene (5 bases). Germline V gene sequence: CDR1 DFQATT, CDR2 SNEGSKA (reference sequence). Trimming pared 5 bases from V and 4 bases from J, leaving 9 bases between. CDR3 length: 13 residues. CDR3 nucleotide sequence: TGCAGTGCTTCAGGGCAGGGGGCCAACGTCCTGACTTTC. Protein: CSASGQGANVLTF.

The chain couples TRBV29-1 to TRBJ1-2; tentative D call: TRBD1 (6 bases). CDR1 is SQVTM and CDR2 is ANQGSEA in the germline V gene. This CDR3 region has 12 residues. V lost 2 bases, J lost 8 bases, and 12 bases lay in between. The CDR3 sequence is CSVESGVRGYTF. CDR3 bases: TGCAGCGTTGAATCAGGGGTGCGCGGCTACACCTTC.

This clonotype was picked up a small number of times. The CDR3 coding sequence is TGTGCCAGCGGGGCCTATGCTTATGGTTCACCCCTCCACTTT. Residues: CASGAYAYGSPLHF. This sequence joins TRBV27 and TRBJ1-6, with D perhaps matching TRBD1 (5 bases). The CDR3 runs 14 residues. Trimming took off 8 bases at V and 9 bases at J, with 17 bases between the two ends. Germline V gene sequence: CDR1 MNHEY, CDR2 SMNVEV (reference sequence).

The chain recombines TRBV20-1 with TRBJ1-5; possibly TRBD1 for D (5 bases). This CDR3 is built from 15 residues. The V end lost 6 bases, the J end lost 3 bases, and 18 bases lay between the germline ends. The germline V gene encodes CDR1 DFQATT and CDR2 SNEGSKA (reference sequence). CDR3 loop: CSAGDRTRNNQPQHF. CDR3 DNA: TGCAGTGCCGGGGACCGAACAAGGAACAATCAGCCCCAGCATTTT.

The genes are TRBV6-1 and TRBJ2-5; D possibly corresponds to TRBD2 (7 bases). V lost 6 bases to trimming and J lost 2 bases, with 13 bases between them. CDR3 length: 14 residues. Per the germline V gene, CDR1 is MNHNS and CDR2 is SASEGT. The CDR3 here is CASRFRGGQETQYF. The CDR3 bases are TGTGCCAGCAGGTTCAGGGGAGGGCAAGAGACCCAGTACTTC.